This TCR beta chain was sequenced in a study of T cell clonotyping in hematopoietic cell transplantation listed by TCRdb under 2021. In the study overall: Pretransplant recipient samples were obtained after cytoreduction. The study collected roughly 150 blood samples from 35 to 40 consecutive transplant recipients and their related donors. Patient recruitment ran from September 2015 to early 2017, and follow-up continued until late 2020 or death. On the study overall, not on this receptor specifically: The sample size was limited and the cells went unsorted, which meant the CD4 and CD8 repertoire contributions could not be told apart. Broader TCR repertoire diversity after transplant was predicted by Inverse Simpson Index values from donors and from recipients before transplant. Just a small fraction of recipient repertoires overlapped with donor repertoires, and more than 95% appeared de novo at the given depth. After transplant, TCR diversity in recipients dropped, and pathologically expanded clonotypes increased progressively from day 30 to day 180.

The time point label here, explained by the study, means: recipient sample about 28 days before transplant, after cytoreduction. Blood samples were obtained from recipients approximately 28 days before transplant and at days 30, 100 and 180 after transplant. Nuclei Lysis Solution was used to extract genomic DNA from fresh or cryopreserved unfractionated peripheral blood mononuclear cells. On this clone itself: Its antigen has not been determined. Base qualities are not at hand, and no much larger clone is one base apart.

Based on the germline V gene, the CDR1 and CDR2 sequences are MNHEY and SVGAGI. From the cysteine through the phenylalanine, the CDR3 covers 12 amino acids. Here the CDR3 DNA is all that survives: 36 bases in frame from base 1. The junction shows trimming of 6 bases on V and 5 bases on J, and the gene matches do not reach 1 base of it. The immunoSEQ assay, a bias-controlled multiplex PCR with V- and J-specific primers, was used to amplify TCR beta CDR3 regions from genomic DNA. A second PCR step added a proprietary barcode and Illumina adapter sequences to the CDR3 amplicons. An Illumina MiSeq instrument was used to sequence the CDR3 libraries. In the source study's methods: Export and quality control were handled in immunoSEQ Analyzer 3.0, while downstream analyses relied on R Bioconductor and Immunarch. Repertoire metrics were calculated using only productive rearrangements within the normalized downsampled data set. In the normalized cohort, clonotypes with more than 5 templates were defined as pathologically expanded. Repertoire diversity was measured with the Inverse Simpson Index. CMV-specificity analyses were carried out on the non-normalized data set to capture all clonotypes. TCRdb carries this immuneACCESS record with in-frame sequences only. Its versions omit some clonotypes, under half of them owing to an unresolved V gene in the studies checked, with the rest unexplained. The V and J calls and clone size were taken over from that table, and D and trimming were inferred from the DNA. The sample has 25,000 or so clones on record, 60% to 75% of them singletons. 5% to 6.5% of the sample rests with the top ten.

Recombination joined TRBV6-5 with TRBJ1-1; the central 9 bases match TRBD1. This clonotype originated in a man aged 50 to 60 with myelodysplastic syndrome. Some clones in this sample may be carry-over from other donors' samples. Here the sequenced sample was peripheral blood mononuclear cells, taken before stem cell transplant. The nucleotide sequence reads TGTGCCAGCAGCGGACAGGGGACTGAAGCTTTCTTT. Its protein reads: CASSGQGTEAFF.